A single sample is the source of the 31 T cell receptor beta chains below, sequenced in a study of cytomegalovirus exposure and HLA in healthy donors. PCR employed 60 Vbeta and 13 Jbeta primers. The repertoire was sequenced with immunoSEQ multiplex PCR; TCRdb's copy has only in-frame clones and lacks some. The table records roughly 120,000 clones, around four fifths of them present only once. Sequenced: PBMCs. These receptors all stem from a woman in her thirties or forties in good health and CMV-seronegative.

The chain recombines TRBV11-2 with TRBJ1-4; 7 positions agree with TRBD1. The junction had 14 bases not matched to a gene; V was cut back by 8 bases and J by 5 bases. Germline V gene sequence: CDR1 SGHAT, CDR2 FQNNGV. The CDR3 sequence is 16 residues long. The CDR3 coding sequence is TGTGCCAGCCAGTCAGCGACAGGGTTGAAGAATGAAAAACTGTTTTTT. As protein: CASQSATGLKNEKLFF.

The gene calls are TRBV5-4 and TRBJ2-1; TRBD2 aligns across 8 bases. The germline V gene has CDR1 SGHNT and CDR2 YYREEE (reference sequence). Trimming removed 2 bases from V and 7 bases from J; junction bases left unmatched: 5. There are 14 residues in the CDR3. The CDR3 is CASSLRGGLNEQFF. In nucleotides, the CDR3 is TGTGCCAGCAGCTTACGGGGGGGCCTGAATGAGCAGTTCTTC.

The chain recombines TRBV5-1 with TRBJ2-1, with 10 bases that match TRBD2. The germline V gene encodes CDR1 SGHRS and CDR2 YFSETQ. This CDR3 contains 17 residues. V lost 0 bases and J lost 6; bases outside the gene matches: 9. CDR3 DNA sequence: TGCGCCAGCAGCTTGGGAGGTACTAGCGGGGCCGGCAATGAGCAGTTCTTC. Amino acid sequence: CASSLGGTSGAGNEQFF. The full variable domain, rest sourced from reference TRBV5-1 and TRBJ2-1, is KAGVTQTPRYLIKTRGQQVTLSCSPISGHRSVSWYQQTPGQGLQFLFEYFSETQRNKGNFPGRFSGRQFSNSRSEMNVSTLELGDSALYLCASSLGGTSGAGNEQFFGPGTRLTVL.

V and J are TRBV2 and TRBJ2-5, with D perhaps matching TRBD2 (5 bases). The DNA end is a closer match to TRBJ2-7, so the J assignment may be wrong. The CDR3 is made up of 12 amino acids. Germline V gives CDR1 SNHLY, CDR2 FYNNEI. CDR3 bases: TGTGCCAGCAGTCCGGTGGCGGGCGAGCAGTACTTC. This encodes CASSPVAGEQYF.

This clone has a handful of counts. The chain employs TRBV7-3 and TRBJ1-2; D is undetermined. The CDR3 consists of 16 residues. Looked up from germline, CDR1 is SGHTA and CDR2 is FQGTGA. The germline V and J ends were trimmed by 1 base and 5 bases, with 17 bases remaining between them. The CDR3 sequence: CASSLNGQGDLYGYTF. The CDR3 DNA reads TGTGCCAGCAGCTTAAATGGGCAAGGCGATCTGTATGGCTACACCTTC. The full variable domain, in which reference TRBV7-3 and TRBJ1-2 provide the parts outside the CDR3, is GAGVSQTPSNKVTEKGKYVELRCDPISGHTALYWYRQSLGQGPEFLIYFQGTGAADDSGLPNDRFFAVRPEGSVSTLKIQRTERGDSAVYLCASSLNGQGDLYGYTFGSGTRLTVV.

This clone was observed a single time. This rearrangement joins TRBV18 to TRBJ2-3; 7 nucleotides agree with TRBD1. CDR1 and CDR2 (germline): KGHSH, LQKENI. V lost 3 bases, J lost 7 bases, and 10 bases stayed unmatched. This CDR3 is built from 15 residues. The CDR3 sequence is CASSPPGQTTNTQYF. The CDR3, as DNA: TGTGCCAGCTCACCTCCGGGACAGACCACCAATACGCAGTATTTT.

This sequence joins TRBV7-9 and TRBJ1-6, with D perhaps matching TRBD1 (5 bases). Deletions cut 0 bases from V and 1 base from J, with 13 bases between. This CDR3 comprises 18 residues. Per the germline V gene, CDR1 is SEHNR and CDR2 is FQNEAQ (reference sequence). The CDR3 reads CASSLAGLAGSYNSPLHF. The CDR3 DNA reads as TGTGCCAGCAGCTTAGCGGGACTCGCCGGATCCTATAATTCACCCCTCCACTTT.

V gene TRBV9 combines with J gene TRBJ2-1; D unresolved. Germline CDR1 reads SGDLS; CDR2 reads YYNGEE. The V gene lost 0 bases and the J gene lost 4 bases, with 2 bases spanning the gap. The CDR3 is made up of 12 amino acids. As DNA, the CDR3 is TGTGCCAGCAGCGTAGCTTACAATGAGCAGTTCTTC. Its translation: CASSVAYNEQFF.

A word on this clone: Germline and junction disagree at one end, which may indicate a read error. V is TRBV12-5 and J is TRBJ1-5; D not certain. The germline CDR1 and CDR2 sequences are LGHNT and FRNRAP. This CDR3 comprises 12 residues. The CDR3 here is CASGLEYQAQHF. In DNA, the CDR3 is TGTGCTAGTGGTTTGGAATATCAGGCCCAGCATTTT.

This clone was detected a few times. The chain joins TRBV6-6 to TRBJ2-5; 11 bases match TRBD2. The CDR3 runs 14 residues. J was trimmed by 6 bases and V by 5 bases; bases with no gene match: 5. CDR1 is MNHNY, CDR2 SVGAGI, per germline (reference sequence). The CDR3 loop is CASSPLAGGQTQYF. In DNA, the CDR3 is TGTGCCAGCAGTCCTCTAGCGGGGGGCCAGACCCAGTACTTC.

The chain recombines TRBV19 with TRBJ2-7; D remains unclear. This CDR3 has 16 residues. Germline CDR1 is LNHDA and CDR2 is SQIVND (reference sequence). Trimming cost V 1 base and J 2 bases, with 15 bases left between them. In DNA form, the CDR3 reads TGTGCCAGTAGTATAGGTGGAGCTATAATACCCTACGAGCAGTACTTC. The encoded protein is CASSIGGAIIPYEQYF. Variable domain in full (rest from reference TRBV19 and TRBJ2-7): DGGITQSPKYLFRKEGQNVTLSCEQNLNHDAMYWYRQDPGQGLRLIYYSQIVNDFQKGDIAEGYSVSREKKESFPLTVTSAQKNPTAFYLCASSIGGAIIPYEQYFGPGTRLTVT.

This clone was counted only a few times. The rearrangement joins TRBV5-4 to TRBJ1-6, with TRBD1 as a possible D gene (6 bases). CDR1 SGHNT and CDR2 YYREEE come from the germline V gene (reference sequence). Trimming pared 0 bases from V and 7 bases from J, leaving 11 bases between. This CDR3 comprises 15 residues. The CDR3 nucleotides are TGTGCCAGCAGCTTGGATACAGGGACGAATTCACCCCTCCACTTT. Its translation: CASSLDTGTNSPLHF.

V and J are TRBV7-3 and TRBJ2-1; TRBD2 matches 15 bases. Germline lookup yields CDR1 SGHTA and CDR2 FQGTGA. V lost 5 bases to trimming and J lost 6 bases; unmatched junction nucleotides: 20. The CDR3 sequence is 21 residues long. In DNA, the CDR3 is TGTGCCAGCAGCCCGGGACGGTGGCCCGGGACTAGCGGGAGGACTCCCAATGAGCAGTTCTTC. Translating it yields CASSPGRWPGTSGRTPNEQFF.

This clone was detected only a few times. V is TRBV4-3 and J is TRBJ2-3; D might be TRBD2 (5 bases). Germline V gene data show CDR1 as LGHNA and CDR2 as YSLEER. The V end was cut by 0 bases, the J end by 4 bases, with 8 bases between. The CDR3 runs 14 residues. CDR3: CASSQDPSSDTQYF. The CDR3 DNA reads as TGCGCCAGCAGCCAAGACCCTAGCTCAGATACGCAGTATTTT.

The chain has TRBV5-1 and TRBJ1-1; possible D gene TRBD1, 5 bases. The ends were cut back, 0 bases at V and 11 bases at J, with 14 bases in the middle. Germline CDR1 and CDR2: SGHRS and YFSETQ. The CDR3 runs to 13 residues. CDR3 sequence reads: CASSLERGAAAFF. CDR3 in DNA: TGCGCCAGCAGCTTGGAAAGGGGCGCGGCCGCTTTCTTT. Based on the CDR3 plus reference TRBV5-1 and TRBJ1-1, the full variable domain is KAGVTQTPRYLIKTRGQQVTLSCSPISGHRSVSWYQQTPGQGLQFLFEYFSETQRNKGNFPGRFSGRQFSNSRSEMNVSTLELGDSALYLCASSLERGAAAFFGQGTRLTVV.

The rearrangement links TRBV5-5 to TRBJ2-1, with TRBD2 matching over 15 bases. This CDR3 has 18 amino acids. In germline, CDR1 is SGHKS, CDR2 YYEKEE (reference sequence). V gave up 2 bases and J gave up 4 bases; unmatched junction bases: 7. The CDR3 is CASSFRTSGGAGYNEQFF. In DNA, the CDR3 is TGTGCCAGCAGCTTTCGGACTAGCGGGGGGGCGGGATACAATGAGCAGTTCTTC. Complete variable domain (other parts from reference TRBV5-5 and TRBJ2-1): DAGVTQSPTHLIKTRGQQVTLRCSPISGHKSVSWYQQVLGQGPQFIFQYYEKEERGRGNFPDRFSARQFPNYSSELNVNALLLGDSALYLCASSFRTSGGAGYNEQFFGPGTRLTVL.

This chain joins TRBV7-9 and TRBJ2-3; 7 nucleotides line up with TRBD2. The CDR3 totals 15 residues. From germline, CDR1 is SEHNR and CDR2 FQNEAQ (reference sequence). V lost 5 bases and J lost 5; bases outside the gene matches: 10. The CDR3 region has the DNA TGTGCCAGCAGCCCGCGTGGGAGGGTGGAAGATACGCAGTATTTT. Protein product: CASSPRGRVEDTQYF. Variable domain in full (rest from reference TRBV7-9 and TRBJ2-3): DTGVSQNPRHKITKRGQNVTFRCDPISEHNRLYWYRQTLGQGPEFLTYFQNEAQLEKSRLLSDRFSAERPKGSFSTLEIQRTEQGDSAMYLCASSPRGRVEDTQYFGPGTRLTVL.

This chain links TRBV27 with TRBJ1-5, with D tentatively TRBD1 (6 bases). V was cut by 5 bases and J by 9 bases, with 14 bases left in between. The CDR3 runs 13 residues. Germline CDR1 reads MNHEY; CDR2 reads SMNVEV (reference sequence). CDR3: CASSPPAGAPQHF. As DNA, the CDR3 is TGTGCCAGCAGTCCCCCGGCAGGGGCGCCCCAGCATTTT.

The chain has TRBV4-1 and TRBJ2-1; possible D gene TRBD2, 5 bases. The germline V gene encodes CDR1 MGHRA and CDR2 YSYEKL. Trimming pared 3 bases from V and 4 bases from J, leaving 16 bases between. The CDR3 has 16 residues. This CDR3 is CASSHLDLLTYNEQFF. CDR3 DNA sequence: TGCGCCAGCAGCCACTTGGACTTGCTCACTTACAATGAGCAGTTCTTC.

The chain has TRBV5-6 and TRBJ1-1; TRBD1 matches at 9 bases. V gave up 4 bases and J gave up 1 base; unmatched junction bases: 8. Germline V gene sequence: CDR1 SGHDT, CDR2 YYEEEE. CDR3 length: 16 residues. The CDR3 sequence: CASSEQGARKNTEAFF. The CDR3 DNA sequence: TGTGCCAGCAGCGAACAGGGGGCCAGGAAGAACACTGAAGCTTTCTTT.

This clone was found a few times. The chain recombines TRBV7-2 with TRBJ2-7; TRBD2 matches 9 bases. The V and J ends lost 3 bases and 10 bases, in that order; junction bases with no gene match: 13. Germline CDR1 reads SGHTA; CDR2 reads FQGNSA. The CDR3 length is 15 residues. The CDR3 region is CASSFSRSSAGGQYF. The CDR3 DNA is TGTGCCAGCAGCTTCTCGCGGTCCTCAGCGGGGGGACAGTACTTC.

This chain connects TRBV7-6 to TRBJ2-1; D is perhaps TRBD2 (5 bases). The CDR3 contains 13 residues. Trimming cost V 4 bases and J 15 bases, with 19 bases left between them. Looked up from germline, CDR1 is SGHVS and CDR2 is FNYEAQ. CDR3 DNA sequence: TGTGCCAGCAGCTCCTATGACTTTAGCGACCCGTTCTTC. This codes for CASSSYDFSDPFF.

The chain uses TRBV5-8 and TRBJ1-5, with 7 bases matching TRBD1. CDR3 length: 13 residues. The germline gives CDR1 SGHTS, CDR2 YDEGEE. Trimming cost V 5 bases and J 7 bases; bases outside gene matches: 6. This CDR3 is CASRPTGAQPQHF. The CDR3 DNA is TGTGCCAGCAGACCTACAGGGGCCCAGCCCCAGCATTTT.

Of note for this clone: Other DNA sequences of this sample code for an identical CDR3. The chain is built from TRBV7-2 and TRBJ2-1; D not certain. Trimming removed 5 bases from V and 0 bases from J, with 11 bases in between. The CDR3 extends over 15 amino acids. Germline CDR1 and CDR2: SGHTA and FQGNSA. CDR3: CASSLDWSSYNEQFF. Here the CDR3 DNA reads TGTGCCAGCAGCCTCGACTGGAGCTCCTACAATGAGCAGTTCTTC.

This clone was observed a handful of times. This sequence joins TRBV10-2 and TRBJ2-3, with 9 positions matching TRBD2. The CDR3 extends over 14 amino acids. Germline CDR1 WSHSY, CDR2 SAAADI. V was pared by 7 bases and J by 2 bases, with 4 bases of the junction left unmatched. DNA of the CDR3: TGCGCCAGCACGACTAGCGGAGACACAGATACGCAGTATTTT. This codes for CASTTSGDTDTQYF.

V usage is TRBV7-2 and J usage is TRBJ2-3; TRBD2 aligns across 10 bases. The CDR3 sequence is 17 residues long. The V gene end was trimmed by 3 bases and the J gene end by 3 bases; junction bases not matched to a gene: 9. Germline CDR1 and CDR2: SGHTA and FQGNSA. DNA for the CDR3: TGTGCCAGCAGCTTGTCGATTACTAGCGGGGTGACAGATACGCAGTATTTT. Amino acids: CASSLSITSGVTDTQYF.

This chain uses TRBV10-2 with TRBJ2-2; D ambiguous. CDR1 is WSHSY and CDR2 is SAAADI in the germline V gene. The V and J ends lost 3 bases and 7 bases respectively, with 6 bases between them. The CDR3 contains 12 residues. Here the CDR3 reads CASSDFRGELFF. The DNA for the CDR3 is TGCGCCAGCAGTGATTTTCGCGGGGAGCTGTTTTTT.

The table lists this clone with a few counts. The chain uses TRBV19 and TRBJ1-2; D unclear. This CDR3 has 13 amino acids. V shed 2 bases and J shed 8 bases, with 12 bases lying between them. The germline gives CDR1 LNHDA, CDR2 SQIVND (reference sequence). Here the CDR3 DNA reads TGTGCCAGTAGTATATCCGCGGTGGAGGGCTACACCTTC. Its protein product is CASSISAVEGYTF.

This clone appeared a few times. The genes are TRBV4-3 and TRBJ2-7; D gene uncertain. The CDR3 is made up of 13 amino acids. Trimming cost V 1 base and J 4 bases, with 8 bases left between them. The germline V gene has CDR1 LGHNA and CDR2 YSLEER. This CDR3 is CASSQVRSYEQYF. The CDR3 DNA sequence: TGCGCCAGCAGCCAAGTCAGGTCATACGAGCAGTACTTC.

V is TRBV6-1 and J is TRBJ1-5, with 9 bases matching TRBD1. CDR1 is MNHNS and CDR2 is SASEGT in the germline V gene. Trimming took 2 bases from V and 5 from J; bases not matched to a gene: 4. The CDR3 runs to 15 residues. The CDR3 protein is CASSEPRTGDQPQHF. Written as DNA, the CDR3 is TGTGCCAGCAGTGAACCCCGGACAGGGGATCAGCCCCAGCATTTT.

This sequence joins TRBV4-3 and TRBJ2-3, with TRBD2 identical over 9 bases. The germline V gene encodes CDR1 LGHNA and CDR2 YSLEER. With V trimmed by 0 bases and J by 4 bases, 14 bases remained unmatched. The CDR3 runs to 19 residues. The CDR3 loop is CASSQEPPAGGPSADTQYF. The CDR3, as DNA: TGCGCCAGCAGCCAAGAGCCACCGGCGGGAGGGCCCAGTGCAGATACGCAGTATTTT.